This T cell receptor (beta chain) derives from a study of blood T cell repertoires in COVID-19. This CDR3 contains 16 residues. From germline, CDR1 is MNHEY and CDR2 SVGAGI. Trimming pared 4 bases from V and 0 bases from J, leaving 15 bases between. Sequenced by immunoSEQ multiplex PCR; TCRdb stores in-frame clones only, minus some. The data show roughly 390,000 clones, with 85% seen just once and roughly 3.6% held by the top ten. A few counts support this clone. This clonotype originated in a woman aged 18-30 years with acute or convalescent COVID-19. The rearrangement uses TRBV6-5 and TRBJ1-1; D not resolved. Material for sequencing was peripheral blood. CDR3 nucleotide sequence: TGTGCCAGCAGTTCCCCGGGCGGGGTGATGAACACTGAAGCTTTCTTT. It yields the protein CASSSPGGVMNTEAFF.